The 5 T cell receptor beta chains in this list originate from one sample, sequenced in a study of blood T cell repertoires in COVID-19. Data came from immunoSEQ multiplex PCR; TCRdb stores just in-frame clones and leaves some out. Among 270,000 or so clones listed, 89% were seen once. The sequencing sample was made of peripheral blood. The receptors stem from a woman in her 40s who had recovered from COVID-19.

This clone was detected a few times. The CDR3 region has the DNA TGTGCCTGGAGATCGACTAATGAAAAACTGTTTTTT. Encoded protein: CAWRSTNEKLFF. The chain joins TRBV30 to TRBJ1-4; D not certain. Looked up from germline, CDR1 is GTSNPN and CDR2 is SVGIG (reference sequence). V dropped 3 bases and J dropped 2 bases, with 4 bases sitting between them. The CDR3 contains 12 residues.

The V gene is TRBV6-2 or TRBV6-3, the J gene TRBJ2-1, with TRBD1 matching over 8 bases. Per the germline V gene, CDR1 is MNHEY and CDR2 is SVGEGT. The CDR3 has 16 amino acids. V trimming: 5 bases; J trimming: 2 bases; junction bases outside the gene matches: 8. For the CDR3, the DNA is TGTGCCAGCAGTACACATGGACAGGGTACCTACAATGAGCAGTTCTTC. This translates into CASSTHGQGTYNEQFF.

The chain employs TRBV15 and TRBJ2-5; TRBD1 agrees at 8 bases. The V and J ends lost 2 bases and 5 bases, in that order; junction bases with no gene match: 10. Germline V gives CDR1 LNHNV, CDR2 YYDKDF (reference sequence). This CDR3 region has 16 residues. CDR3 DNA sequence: TGTGCCACCAGCAGAAAGCCTCAGGGGGCTACGGAGACCCAGTACTTC. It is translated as CATSRKPQGATETQYF.

CDR3 in DNA: TGTGCCAGCAGCCAAGGGTCGGGTTCCGAAAAACTGTTTTTT. It is translated as CASSQGSGSEKLFF. This rearrangement joins TRBV3-1 (or the pseudogene TRBV3-2) to TRBJ1-4; no definite D call. From germline, CDR1 is LGHDT and CDR2 YNNKEL (reference sequence). The CDR3 sequence is 14 residues long. Trimming removed 1 base from V and 8 bases from J, with 11 bases in between.

CDR3 loop: CASSRLEGRGYTF. CDR3 sequence (DNA): TGTGCCAGTAGTCGACTTGAGGGAAGGGGCTACACCTTC. The V call is TRBV19, the J call TRBJ1-2; D not certain. The CDR3 is 13 amino acids. V lost 5 bases, J lost 8 bases, and 15 bases lay in between. Germline loops: CDR1 LNHDA, CDR2 SQIVND (reference sequence).